Described below is a single T cell receptor beta chain sequence and its context. The sample holds one count of this clonotype. Its target antigen remains unknown. There are no base qualities to consult, and no much larger clone falls within one base. One read alone provides weak support. Systemically healthy Caucasian individuals from Russia, 35 to 50 in total and aged roughly 6 to 100 years, were included as donors. Each donor gave ten milliliters of peripheral blood, collected into EDTA-treated Vacutainer tubes. PBMCs were isolated by Ficoll-Paque density-gradient centrifugation, with at least 7 million obtained per sample. Total RNA, at least 6 micrograms per sample, was extracted from PBMCs with Trizol reagent. The percentages of naive CD45RAhigh/CD27high T cells were determined by flow cytometry on a PBMC aliquot from every donor. This specimen comes from a study of blood T cells in healthy people across ages (dated by TCRdb to between 2015 and 2016). In terms of the full investigation: Template switching captured roughly one uniquely barcoded TCR beta cDNA molecule per two T cells in model experiments. The donors were split into four age groups: young (average 16 years), middle-aged (around 40), aged (over 55) and long-lived (about 82). For two donors (one aged 18 to 30 and one aged 80 or older), the study analyzed two additional independent replicas of 1 million unique cDNA reads from the same blood draw. To avoid experimental bias, donors of different ages were distributed randomly across sequencing lanes. Using deep sequencing normalized with unique cDNA molecular identifiers, the study measured how TCR beta repertoire diversity changes with age.

Its CDR3 holds 11 amino acids, cysteine through phenylalanine. The read is trimmed to its CDR3 DNA, 33 bases read in frame from base 1. Cut back by 2 bases and 13 bases, the V and J ends lie 10 bases apart. The germline V gene sets CDR1 to KGHDR and CDR2 to SFDVKD. Points the paper makes about the study in general: Observed TCR beta diversity per million T cells fell roughly linearly with age, and a significant reduction was already apparent by age roughly 41. Conclusive comparison of naive and antigen-experienced compartments was prevented by the profiling of bulk unsorted PBMCs. Total diversity estimates from one million sequenced T cells were considered lower bounds and underestimates. Compared with the aged group, more naive CD4+ T cells, fewer expanded clones and increased TCR diversity were shown by the long-lived group, suggesting age selection. Donor CMV infection status was unknown, potentially confounding age-related changes in expanded clonotypes. There was a strong correlation between observed TCR beta diversity and the percentage of naive T cells measured by flow cytometry.

Library creation used 5' RACE. TCRdb names Illumina HiSeq 2500 as the instrument used. A second PCR of roughly 6 to 11 cycles was run with a J-beta primer mix and a sample-barcoded 5' primer. A unique molecular identifier was introduced onto each TCR beta cDNA molecule by a template-switch 5' adaptor carrying 12 random nucleotides. At least 3 million CDR3-containing paired-end reads were obtained from each sample. All of the RNA was converted into first-strand cDNA using the Mint cDNA synthesis kit, with a TRBC-specific oligonucleotide serving as the primer. All cDNA was treated with uracil-DNA glycosylase and then went through a first 18-cycle PCR with the universal primers M1SS and BC2_uni_R. In the source study's methods: Normalization of each sample was performed by random selection of 1 million high-quality reads, each carrying a distinct molecular identifier. Reads with shared molecular identifiers were discarded instead of being binned into consensus sequences. MiTCR, run with a Q25 quality threshold and the strictest error-elimination algorithm, handled CDR3 identification, clonotype clustering and error correction. Lower-bound total TCR beta diversity was estimated with a nonparametric unseen species model using Euler transformation. TCRdb cleaned the public reads at Q25 with fastp, built clones with MiXCR and kept in-frame beta chains. CDR3 protein duplicates are merged, each entry listing the most common genes and DNA. These V and J calls rely on TCRdb rather than the paper's analysis. Counted in this sample were under 1,000,000 distinct CDR3 sequences; about half of them appeared once. 15% to 20% of the sample is held by the ten biggest clonotypes.

This receptor chain uses TRBV24-1 and TRBJ2-5, with the D gene not confidently named. This TCR came from a man aged 80 or over in good health. Material for sequencing was blood. The CDR3 reads CATSDWAGSYF. The nucleotides read TGTGCCACCAGTGATTGGGCAGGTTCGTACTTC.